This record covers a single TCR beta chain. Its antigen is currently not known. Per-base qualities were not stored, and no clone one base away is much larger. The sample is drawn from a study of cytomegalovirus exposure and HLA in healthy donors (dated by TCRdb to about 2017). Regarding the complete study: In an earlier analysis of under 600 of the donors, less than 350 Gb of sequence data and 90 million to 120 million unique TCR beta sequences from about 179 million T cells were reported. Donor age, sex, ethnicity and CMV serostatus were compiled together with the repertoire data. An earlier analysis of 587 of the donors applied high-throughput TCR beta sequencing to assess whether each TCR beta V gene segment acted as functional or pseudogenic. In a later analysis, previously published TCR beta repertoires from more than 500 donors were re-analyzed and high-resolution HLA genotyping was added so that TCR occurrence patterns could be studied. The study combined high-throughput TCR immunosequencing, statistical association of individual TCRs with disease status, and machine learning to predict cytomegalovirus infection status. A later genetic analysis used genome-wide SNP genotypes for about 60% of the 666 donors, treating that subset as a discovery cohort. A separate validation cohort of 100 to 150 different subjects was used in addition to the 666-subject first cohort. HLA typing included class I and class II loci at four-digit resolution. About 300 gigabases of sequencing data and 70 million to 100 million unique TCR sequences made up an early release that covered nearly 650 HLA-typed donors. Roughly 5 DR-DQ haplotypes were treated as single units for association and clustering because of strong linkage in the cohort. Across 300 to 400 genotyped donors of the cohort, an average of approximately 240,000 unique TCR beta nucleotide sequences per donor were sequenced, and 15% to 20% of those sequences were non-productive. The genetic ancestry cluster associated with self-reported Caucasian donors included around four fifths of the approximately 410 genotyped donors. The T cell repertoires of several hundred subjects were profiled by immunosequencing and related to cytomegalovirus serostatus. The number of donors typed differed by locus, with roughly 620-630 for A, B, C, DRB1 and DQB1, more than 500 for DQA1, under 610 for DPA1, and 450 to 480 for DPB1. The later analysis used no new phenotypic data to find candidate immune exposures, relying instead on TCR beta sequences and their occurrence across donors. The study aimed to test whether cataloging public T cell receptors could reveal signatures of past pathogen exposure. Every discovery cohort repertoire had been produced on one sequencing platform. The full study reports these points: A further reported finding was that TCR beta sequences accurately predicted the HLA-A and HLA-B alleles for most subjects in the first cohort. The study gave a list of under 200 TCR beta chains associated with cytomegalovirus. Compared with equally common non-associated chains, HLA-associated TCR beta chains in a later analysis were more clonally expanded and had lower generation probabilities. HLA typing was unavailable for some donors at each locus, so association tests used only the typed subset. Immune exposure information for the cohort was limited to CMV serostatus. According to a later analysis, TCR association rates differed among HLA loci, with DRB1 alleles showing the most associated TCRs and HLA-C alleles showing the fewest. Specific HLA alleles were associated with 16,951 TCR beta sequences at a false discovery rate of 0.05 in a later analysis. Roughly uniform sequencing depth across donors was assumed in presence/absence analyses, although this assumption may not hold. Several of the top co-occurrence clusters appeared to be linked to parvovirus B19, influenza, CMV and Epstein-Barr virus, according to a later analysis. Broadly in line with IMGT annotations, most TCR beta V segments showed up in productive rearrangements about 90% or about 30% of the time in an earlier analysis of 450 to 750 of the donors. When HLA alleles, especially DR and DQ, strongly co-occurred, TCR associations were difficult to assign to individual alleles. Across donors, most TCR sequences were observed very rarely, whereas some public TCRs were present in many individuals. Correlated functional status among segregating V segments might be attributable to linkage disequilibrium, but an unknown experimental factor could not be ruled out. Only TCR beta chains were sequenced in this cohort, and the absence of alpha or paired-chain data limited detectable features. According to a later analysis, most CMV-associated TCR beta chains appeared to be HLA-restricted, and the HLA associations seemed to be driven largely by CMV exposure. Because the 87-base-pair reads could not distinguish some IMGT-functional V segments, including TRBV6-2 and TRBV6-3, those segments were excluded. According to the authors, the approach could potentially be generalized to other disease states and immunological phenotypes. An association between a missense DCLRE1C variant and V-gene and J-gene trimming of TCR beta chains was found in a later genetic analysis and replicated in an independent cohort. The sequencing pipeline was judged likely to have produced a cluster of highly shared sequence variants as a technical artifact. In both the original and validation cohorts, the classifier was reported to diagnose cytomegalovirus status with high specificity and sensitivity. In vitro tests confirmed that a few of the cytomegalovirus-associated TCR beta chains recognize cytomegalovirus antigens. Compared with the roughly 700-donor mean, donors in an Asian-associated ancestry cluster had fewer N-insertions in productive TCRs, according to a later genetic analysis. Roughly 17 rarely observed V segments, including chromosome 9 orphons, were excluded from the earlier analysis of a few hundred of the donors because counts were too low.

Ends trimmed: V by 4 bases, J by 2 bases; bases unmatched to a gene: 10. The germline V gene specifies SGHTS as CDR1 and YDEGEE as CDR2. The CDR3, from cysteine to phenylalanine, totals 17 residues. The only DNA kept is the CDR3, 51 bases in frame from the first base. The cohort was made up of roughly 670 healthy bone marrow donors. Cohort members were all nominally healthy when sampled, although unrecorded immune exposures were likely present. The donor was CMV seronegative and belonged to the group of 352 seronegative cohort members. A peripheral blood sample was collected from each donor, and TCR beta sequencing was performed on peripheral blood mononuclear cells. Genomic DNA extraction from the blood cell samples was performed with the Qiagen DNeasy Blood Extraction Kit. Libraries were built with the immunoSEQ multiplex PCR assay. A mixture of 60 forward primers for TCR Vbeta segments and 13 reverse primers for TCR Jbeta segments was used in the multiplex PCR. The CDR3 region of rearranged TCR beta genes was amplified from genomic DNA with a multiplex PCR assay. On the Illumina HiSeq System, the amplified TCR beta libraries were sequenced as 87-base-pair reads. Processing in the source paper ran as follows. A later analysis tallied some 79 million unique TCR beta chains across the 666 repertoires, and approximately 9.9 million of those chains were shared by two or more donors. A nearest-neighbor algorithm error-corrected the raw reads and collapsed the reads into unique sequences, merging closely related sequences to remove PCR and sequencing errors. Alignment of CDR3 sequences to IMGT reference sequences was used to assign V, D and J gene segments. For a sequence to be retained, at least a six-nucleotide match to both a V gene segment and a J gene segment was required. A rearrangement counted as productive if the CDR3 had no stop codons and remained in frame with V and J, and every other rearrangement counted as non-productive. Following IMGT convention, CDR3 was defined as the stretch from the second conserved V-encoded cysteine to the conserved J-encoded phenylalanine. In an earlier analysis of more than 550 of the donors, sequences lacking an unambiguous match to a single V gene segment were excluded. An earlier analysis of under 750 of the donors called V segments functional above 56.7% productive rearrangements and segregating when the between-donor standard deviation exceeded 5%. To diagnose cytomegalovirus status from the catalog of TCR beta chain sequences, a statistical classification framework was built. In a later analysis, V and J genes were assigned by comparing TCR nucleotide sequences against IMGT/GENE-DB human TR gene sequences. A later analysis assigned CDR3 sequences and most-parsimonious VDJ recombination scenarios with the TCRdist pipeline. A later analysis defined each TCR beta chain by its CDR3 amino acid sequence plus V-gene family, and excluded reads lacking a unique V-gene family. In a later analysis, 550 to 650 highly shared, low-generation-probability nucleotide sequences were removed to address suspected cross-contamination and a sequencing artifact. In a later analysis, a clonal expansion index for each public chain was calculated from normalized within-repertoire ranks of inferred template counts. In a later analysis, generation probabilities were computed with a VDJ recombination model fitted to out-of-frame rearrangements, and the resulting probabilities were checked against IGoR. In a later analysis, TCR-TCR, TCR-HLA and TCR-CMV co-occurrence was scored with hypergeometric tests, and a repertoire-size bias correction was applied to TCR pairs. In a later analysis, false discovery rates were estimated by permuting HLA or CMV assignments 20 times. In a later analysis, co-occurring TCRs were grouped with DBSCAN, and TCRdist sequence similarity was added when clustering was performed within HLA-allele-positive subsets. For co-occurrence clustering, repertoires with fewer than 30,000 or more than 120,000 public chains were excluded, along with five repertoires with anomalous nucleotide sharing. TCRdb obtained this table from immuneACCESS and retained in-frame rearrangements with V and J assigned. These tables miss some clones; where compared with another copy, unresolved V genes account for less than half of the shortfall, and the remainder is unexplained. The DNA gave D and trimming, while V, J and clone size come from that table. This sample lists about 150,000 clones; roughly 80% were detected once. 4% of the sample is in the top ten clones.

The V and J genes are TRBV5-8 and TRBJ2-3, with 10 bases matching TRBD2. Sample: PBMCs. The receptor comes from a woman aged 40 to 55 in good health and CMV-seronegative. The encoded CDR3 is CASSPRPSGGTTDTQYF. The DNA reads TGTGCCAGCAGCCCCAGGCCTAGCGGGGGCACCACAGATACGCAGTATTTT.